Listed below are T cell receptor beta chains from one sample, sequenced in a study of control samples from healthy donors and cancer patients. Assay: immunoSEQ multiplex PCR; the TCRdb copy retains only in-frame clones and omits some. This sample has around 80,000 clones, with roughly 84% found just once. Sequenced material: blood. Every receptor here comes from a woman aged 45 to 65 in good health. CDR3s include the opening cysteine and the closing phenylalanine or tryptophan. D genes are given only for firm matches. Clone size is shown for a subset of rows, as once, few, many or a class of expanded clone.

cdr3_nt	cdr3_aa	clone_size	v_call	j_call	d_call
TGCGCCAGCAGCTTGGCCGAGATGTTTGAAGCTTTCTTT	CASSLAEMFEAFF	-	TRBV5-1	TRBJ1-1	-
TGCGCCAGCAGCCGGAGTTCCGGGACCGCAGATACGCAGTATTTT	CASSRSSGTADTQYF	-	TRBV5-1	TRBJ2-3	-
TGTGCCACCAACAGGGGCCAGCCTAGAAGCAATCAGCCCCAGCATTTT	CATNRGQPRSNQPQHF	once	TRBV2	TRBJ1-5	TRBD1
TGTGCCAGCAGTTCTACAGGATTTGGTAGCGAGCAGTACTTC	CASSSTGFGSEQYF	-	TRBV2	TRBJ2-7	-
TGTGCCAGTAGTATAGGAGACAGTCCCCCGCAGTATTTT	CASSIGDSPPQYF	-	TRBV19	TRBJ2-3	-
TGTGCCAGCAGCCTAAGACAGGGGACTTTCGGAAGGGCCAACGTCCTGACTTTC	CASSLRQGTFGRANVLTF	-	TRBV5-6	TRBJ2-6	TRBD1
TGTGCCAGCGGAGGACAGGGGGCGGTCTATGGCTACACCTTC	CASGGQGAVYGYTF	-	TRBV5-4	TRBJ1-2	TRBD1
TGTGCCATCAGCGTTAGCACAGATACGCAGTATTTT	CAISVSTDTQYF	-	TRBV10-3	TRBJ2-3	-
TGTGCCAGCAGTTTAAGGAATCTGAATGAGCAGTTCTTC	CASSLRNLNEQFF	-	TRBV12-3/TRBV12-4	TRBJ2-1	-
TGTGCCAGCAGTTACGACAGGGGAAGTGGCTACACCTTC	CASSYDRGSGYTF	once	TRBV6-5	TRBJ1-2	TRBD1
TGTGCCATCAGTGAGATCCAGCCAAACTACAATGAGCAGTTCTTC	CAISEIQPNYNEQFF	-	TRBV10-3	TRBJ2-1	-
TGTGCCAGCAGCGAGGACAGGTTGGGAGAAAAACTGTTTTTT	CASSEDRLGEKLFF	-	TRBV9	TRBJ1-4	TRBD1
TGTGCCAGCAGCTCTGACAGTGAGAGGCTCACTGAAGCTTTCTTT	CASSSDSERLTEAFF	-	TRBV7-2	TRBJ1-1	-
TGTGCCAGCAGCATAGGGGTGGGCCAGCCCCAGCATTTT	CASSIGVGQPQHF	-	TRBV5-4	TRBJ1-5	-
TGTGCCAGCAGCTTCACCGGGGAGCTGTTTTTT	CASSFTGELFF	-	TRBV5-4	TRBJ2-2	-
TGTGCCAGCAGCTTGGGTGATGAAAGGGTCTATCAAAAACTGTTTTTT	CASSLGDERVYQKLFF	-	TRBV5-6	TRBJ1-4	-
TGTGCCTGGAGAGAATCACCGGGCGGGGGACCGACAGATACGCAGTATTTT	CAWRESPGGGPTDTQYF	-	TRBV30	TRBJ2-3	TRBD2
TGTGCCAGCAGCGCGCGTTCTGAAAGTGGCTACACCTTC	CASSARSESGYTF	-	TRBV7-9	TRBJ1-2	-
TGTGCCAGCGGCCAAGTATCAACATCACCCCTCCACTTT	CASGQVSTSPLHF	once	TRBV3-1/TRBV3-2	TRBJ1-6	-
TGTGCCAGCAGCAACTCTGGGGCCAACGTCCTGACTTTC	CASSNSGANVLTF	once	TRBV7-2	TRBJ2-6	-
TGTGCCAGCAGTGTGGTTAGCGGGGGGCGCTACAATGAGCAGTTCTTC	CASSVVSGGRYNEQFF	-	TRBV5-8	TRBJ2-1	TRBD2
TGTGCCAGTAGCGTACAGGGTATTTTGGGCTACACCTTC	CASSVQGILGYTF	-	TRBV19	TRBJ1-2	-